The 21 T cell receptor beta chains in this list originate from one sample, sequenced in a study of OX40 agonist ivuxolimab in advanced cancers. The protocol was immunoSEQ multiplex PCR, while the TCRdb copy is restricted to in-frame clones and leaves out a portion. Altogether roughly 80,000 clones are present, about nine tenths being singletons, with the ten largest covering over 0.25%. Sequenced here: CD4+ or CD8+ T cells sorted from blood, sampled in a trial of the OX40 agonist ivuxolimab. Source of these receptors: an adult with an advanced solid tumor such as melanoma, head and neck, liver or kidney cancer.

This clone showed up just once. This chain connects TRBV5-4 to TRBJ2-7; TRBD1 matches at 7 bases. The trim removed 3 bases at V and 3 bases at J, leaving 6 bases unmatched. This CDR3 has 14 residues. Germline values: CDR1 SGHNT, CDR2 YYREEE (reference sequence). CDR3 protein: CASSSQGYLYEQYF. CDR3 sequence (DNA): TGTGCCAGCAGCTCACAGGGGTACCTCTACGAGCAGTACTTC.

The rearrangement uses TRBV28 and TRBJ2-1, with 10 bases fitting TRBD2. J gave up 8 bases and V 4 bases, and 5 bases lay outside the gene matches. Germline assignment: CDR1 MDHEN and CDR2 SYDVKM. The CDR3 contains 14 residues. CDR3 loop: CASSYTGLADEQFF. DNA of the CDR3: TGTGCCAGCAGTTACACCGGACTAGCGGATGAGCAGTTCTTC.

This clone was recorded a few times. The chain combines TRBV13 with TRBJ2-7, with 7 bases fitting TRBD2. The V gene end was trimmed by 5 bases and the J gene end by 0 bases; junction bases not matched to a gene: 7. CDR3 length equals 15 residues. Germline loops: CDR1 PRHDT, CDR2 FYEKMQ (reference sequence). DNA for the CDR3: TGTGCCAGCAGCCCTAGCGGAACTATCTCCTACGAGCAGTACTTC. This translates into CASSPSGTISYEQYF.

V usage is TRBV9 and J usage is TRBJ1-3; 9 nucleotides align to TRBD1. Per germline, CDR1 SGDLS and CDR2 YYNGEE. The CDR3 contains 18 residues. The trim removed 0 bases at V and 0 bases at J, leaving 7 bases unmatched. CDR3 DNA sequence: TGTGCCAGCAGCGTAGCCCCCCTGGGACAGGGCTCTGGAAACACCATATATTTT. It yields the protein CASSVAPLGQGSGNTIYF.

Only one count was recorded for this clone. Mismatch with germline at one junction end may stem from a read error. Other DNA sequences within the sample encode an identical CDR3. This chain links TRBV5-1 with TRBJ1-1; 9 bases align to TRBD1. Germline CDR1 and CDR2: SGHRS and YFSETQ. The length of the CDR3 is 17 residues. The CDR3 is CASSLRTGGPSNTEAFF. CDR3 sequence (DNA): TGCGCCAGCAGCTTGAGAACAGGGGGCCCGTCGAACACTGAAGCCTTCTTT.

V usage is TRBV4-3 and J usage is TRBJ2-7; 10 nucleotides match TRBD1. This CDR3 comprises 14 residues. Germline trimming cut 1 base from V and 3 bases from J; bases unmatched to any gene: 0. Germline V gene data show CDR1 as LGHNA and CDR2 as YSLEER. For the CDR3, the DNA is TGCGCCAGCAGCCAAGGGGACAGGGGCTACGAGCAGTACTTC. It yields the protein CASSQGDRGYEQYF.

The sample holds one count of this clone. The rearrangement uses TRBV6-6 and TRBJ2-1; D possibly matches TRBD1 or TRBD2 (5 bases each). This CDR3 is 15 amino acids long. Trimming took off 0 bases at V and 9 bases at J, with 15 bases between the two ends. Germline CDR1 is MNHNY and CDR2 is SVGAGI (reference sequence). The CDR3 sequence: CASSYSGTPASEQFF. CDR3 bases: TGTGCCAGCAGTTACTCGGGGACGCCAGCAAGTGAGCAGTTCTTC.

The CDR3, as DNA: TGTGCCAGCATAGATGAGGCCTTGGGGGGAAACACCATATATTTT. Its translation is CASIDEALGGNTIYF. V gene TRBV6-1 combines with J gene TRBJ1-3; D is uncertain. Germline loops: CDR1 MNHNS, CDR2 SASEGT. The CDR3 loop spans 15 amino acids. Trimming stripped 7 bases from V and 4 bases from J, with 17 bases between.

The chain employs TRBV9 and TRBJ2-7, with 10 bases aligning to TRBD2. The V and J ends lost 1 base and 4 bases, in that order; junction bases with no gene match: 8. The V gene's germline CDR1 is SGDLS and CDR2 YYNGEE. The CDR3 is made up of 16 amino acids. The CDR3: CASSVLGASGSYEQYF. CDR3 nucleotides: TGTGCCAGCAGCGTATTAGGGGCTAGCGGGAGTTACGAGCAGTACTTC.

The chain uses TRBV5-1 and TRBJ1-2; D is uncertain. V lost 3 bases, J lost 3 bases, and 12 bases lay in between. The germline gives CDR1 SGHRS, CDR2 YFSETQ. The CDR3 consists of 14 residues. In nucleotides, the CDR3 is TGCGCCAGCAGCTGGCAGGCCGACGACTATGGCTACACCTTC. Protein sequence: CASSWQADDYGYTF.

The chain uses TRBV18 and TRBJ2-1, with D possibly being TRBD2 (5 bases). CDR3 length: 17 residues. Trimming pared 2 bases from V and 0 bases from J, leaving 14 bases between. Per the germline V gene, CDR1 is KGHSH and CDR2 is LQKENI. CDR3 sequence: CASSPRFAGSSYNEQFF. CDR3 nucleotide sequence: TGTGCCAGCTCACCAAGGTTTGCGGGTAGCTCCTACAATGAGCAGTTCTTC.

The chain joins TRBV30 to TRBJ1-1, with D hard to call. Trimming left V 8 bases short and J 5 bases short, with 15 bases between. The CDR3 sequence is 12 residues long. Germline V CDR1 and CDR2: GTSNPN, SVGIG (reference sequence). CDR3 bases: TGTGCCCTGGACGCTGGTTGGACTGAAGCTTTCTTT. Its translation is CALDAGWTEAFF.

The genes are TRBV5-5 and TRBJ2-7; 8 bases align to TRBD1. V lost 0 bases to trimming and J lost 2 bases; unmatched junction nucleotides: 4. From germline, CDR1 is SGHKS and CDR2 YYEKEE (reference sequence). The CDR3 is made up of 15 amino acids. For the CDR3, the DNA is TGTGCCAGCAGCTTGGTTCCAGGGGGCACCTACGAGCAGTACTTC. Amino acids: CASSLVPGGTYEQYF.

Here the CDR3 reads CASSLLQDYGYTF. DNA for the CDR3: TGTGCCAGCAGCTTATTACAGGACTATGGCTACACCTTC. The chain links TRBV7-9 to TRBJ1-2; the D gene is possibly TRBD1 (5 bases). CDR1 and CDR2 from the germline V gene are SEHNR and FQNEAQ (reference sequence). V was clipped by 2 bases and J by 3 bases, with 7 bases between them. This CDR3 comprises 13 residues.

V is TRBV6-5 and J is TRBJ1-1; 10 positions match TRBD1. CDR1 and CDR2 (germline): MNHEY, SVGAGI. This CDR3 is built from 15 residues. Losses at the gene ends were 5 bases for V and 0 bases for J; bases not matched to a gene: 3. The CDR3 region has the DNA TGTGCCAGCAGTCCGACAGGGGGCTTGAACACTGAAGCTTTCTTT. As protein: CASSPTGGLNTEAFF.

The chain recombines TRBV30 with TRBJ2-1, with 12 bases aligning to TRBD2. The CDR3 contains 13 residues. Germline CDR1 and CDR2: GTSNPN and SVGIG (reference sequence). The J segment lost 6 bases and the V segment lost 5 bases, leaving 2 bases of the junction unmatched. The CDR3 sequence: CAWGTSGSNEQFF. In DNA form, the CDR3 reads TGTGCCTGGGGGACTAGCGGGTCCAATGAGCAGTTCTTC. Variable domain in full (rest from reference TRBV30 and TRBJ2-1): SQTIHQWPATLVQPVGSPLSLECTVEGTSNPNLYWYRQAAGRGLQLLFYSVGIGQISSEVPQNLSASRPQDRQFILSSKKLLLSDSGFYLCAWGTSGSNEQFFGPGTRLTVL.

The chain carries TRBV7-2 and TRBJ2-3, with a weak D call TRBD2 (6 bases). The CDR3 has 14 amino acids. V was trimmed by 7 bases and J by 0 bases, leaving 11 bases between them. Germline V lookup: CDR1 SGHTA, CDR2 FQGNSA. The CDR3 nucleotides read TGTGCCAGCACCGGGGGAGGTAGCACAGATACGCAGTATTTT. Its protein is CASTGGGSTDTQYF.

V gene TRBV13 combines with J gene TRBJ1-6; a possible D gene is TRBD1 (5 bases). CDR1 is PRHDT, CDR2 FYEKMQ, per germline (reference sequence). The CDR3 is 17 amino acids. The ends were cut back, 3 bases at V and 8 bases at J, with 20 bases in the middle. In DNA form, the CDR3 reads TGTGCCAGCAGCTTGGGAACGAGGGGACCCGGGGATTCACCCCTCCACTTT. It yields the protein CASSLGTRGPGDSPLHF.

The count of this clone is one. The chain has TRBV10-3 and TRBJ2-3; 7 bases match TRBD2. Looked up from germline, CDR1 is ENHRY and CDR2 is SYGVKD. This CDR3 contains 15 residues. Losses at the gene ends were 5 bases for V and 1 base for J; bases not matched to a gene: 6. The CDR3 region is CAISSAGFGTDTQYF. The CDR3 coding sequence is TGTGCCATCAGTTCAGCGGGATTCGGCACAGATACGCAGTATTTT.

J is TRBJ2-1 and V is TRBV11-2; D possibly matches TRBD1 or TRBD2 (5 bases each). V shed 5 bases and J shed 5 bases, with 19 bases lying between them. The CDR3 runs to 16 residues. Germline CDR1 SGHAT, CDR2 FQNNGV. For the CDR3, the DNA is TGTGCCAGCAGCCCCAAGGGGAGCACATGGGACAATGAGCAGTTCTTC. Translated: CASSPKGSTWDNEQFF.

The table lists this clone with a count of one. V and J are TRBV5-4 and TRBJ2-7; tentatively, D is TRBD1 or TRBD2 (6 bases each). CDR3 size: 13 residues. V gave up 5 bases and J gave up 7 bases, with 16 bases separating them. Looked up from germline, CDR1 is SGHNT and CDR2 is YYREEE (reference sequence). The CDR3: CASRMVGGREQYV. The CDR3 DNA follows: TGTGCCAGCAGAATGGTAGGGGGGAGGGAGCAGTACGTC.